Each of the 2 T cell receptor beta chains below was sequenced from the same sample in a study of blood T cell repertoires in COVID-19. Assay: immunoSEQ multiplex PCR; the TCRdb copy retains only in-frame clones and omits some. This table holds about 130,000 clones, 86% found once. Source material: peripheral blood. The origin of the receptors is a woman in her 70s with COVID-19, enrolled during active disease.

The rearrangement joins TRBV3-1 (or the pseudogene TRBV3-2) to TRBJ1-2; tentatively, D is TRBD1 (5 bases). Trimming cost V 6 bases and J 1 base, with 15 bases left between them. Germline assignment: CDR1 LGHDT and CDR2 YNNKEL (reference sequence). This CDR3 region has 15 residues. CDR3 in DNA: TGTGCCAGCAGACAGTATAGCGGGGGTAACTATGGCTACACCTTC. It translates to CASRQYSGGNYGYTF.

The V and J genes are TRBV5-8 and TRBJ2-5; weak D call: TRBD1 (5 bases). The germline V and J ends were trimmed by 3 bases and 3 bases, with 15 bases remaining between them. CDR1 SGHTS and CDR2 YDEGEE come from the germline V gene. The CDR3 has 15 residues. The CDR3 bases are TGTGCCAGCAGCTCGTTCCTTGGCAGGGAAGAGACCCAGTACTTC. It specifies CASSSFLGREETQYF.